This record covers a single T cell receptor beta chain. The same CDR3 can be traced to other DNA sequences in this sample. Several immunoSEQ plates received, in even portions, the genomic DNA of each subset. The method was immunoSEQ multiplex PCR; TCRdb's version includes in-frame clones alone and lacks a portion of them. The data contain about 700,000 clones, 92% of them seen just once; the ten biggest clones take up 24%. Naive CD8 cells, CD45RO-negative and positively selected for CCR7, excluded terminally differentiated effector memory CD45RA+ cells. This sample is part of a study of shared clonotypes between healthy human individuals. Trimming pared 3 bases from V and 4 bases from J, leaving 9 bases between. The CDR3 is 13 amino acids. In germline, CDR1 is MNHEY, CDR2 SMNVEV (reference sequence).

The sequence was obtained from a man aged 25-45 years in good health. Sequenced: naive CD8+ T cells sorted from blood. This chain uses TRBV27 with TRBJ1-1; the D is unclear. CDR3 bases: TGTGCCAGCAGTTTCGGCGGCAGCACTGAAGCTTTCTTT. Protein: CASSFGGSTEAFF.